This is a list of T cell receptor beta chains from one sample in a study of sequential checkpoint blockade in melanoma. Produced via immunoSEQ multiplex PCR; TCRdb's table is partial and in-frame only. The data hold roughly 23,000 clones, with over 80% observed a single time. Sequencing used CD8+ T cells sorted from blood (inferred from file names), obtained from a patient given nivolumab and ipilimumab in sequence. These receptors all stem from a human donor with melanoma. Both conserved end residues are trimmed from each CDR3. The order of the fields is V gene, J gene, CDR3 protein.

V gene: TRBV4-1
J gene: TRBJ2-7
CDR3 protein: ASSQSYLSYEQY

V gene: TRBV5-4
J gene: TRBJ2-7
CDR3 protein: ASSLVTGGHYEQY

V gene: TRBV6-4
J gene: TRBJ2-3
CDR3 protein: ASSEKAGPDTQY

V gene: TRBV4-1
J gene: TRBJ2-7
CDR3 protein: ASSLGTGGPYEQY

V gene: TRBV9
J gene: TRBJ2-3
CDR3 protein: ASNPRGGTHTDTQY

V gene: TRBV6-5
J gene: TRBJ1-1
CDR3 protein: ASKIGGEAF

V gene: TRBV27
J gene: TRBJ1-2
CDR3 protein: ASSSRTGWSYT

V gene: TRBV7-9
J gene: TRBJ1-2
CDR3 protein: ASSPGGAGGTYGYT

V gene: TRBV27
J gene: TRBJ2-5
CDR3 protein: ASGSQAQY

V gene: TRBV5-1
J gene: TRBJ2-7
CDR3 protein: ASSLRRRQGVYEQY

V gene: TRBV28
J gene: TRBJ1-2
CDR3 protein: ASSLNRVDYT

V gene: TRBV28
J gene: TRBJ1-5
CDR3 protein: ASSSTGGSNQPQH

V gene: TRBV11-2
J gene: TRBJ2-7
CDR3 protein: ASSLTSGGYEQY

V gene: TRBV28
J gene: TRBJ2-7
CDR3 protein: ASTLTESYEQY

V gene: TRBV6-5
J gene: TRBJ1-6
CDR3 protein: AGGLSYNSPLH

V gene: TRBV4-1
J gene: TRBJ1-5
CDR3 protein: ASSSRTGGNQPQH

V gene: TRBV4-1
J gene: TRBJ2-5
CDR3 protein: ASSQAPQRMRY

V gene: TRBV5-1
J gene: TRBJ1-4
CDR3 protein: ASSLAGQNEKLF

V gene: TRBV28
J gene: TRBJ2-7
CDR3 protein: ASSLRGSYLPGGQY

V gene: TRBV10-1
J gene: TRBJ2-7
CDR3 protein: ASSESMDMAYEQY

V gene: TRBV27
J gene: TRBJ1-5
CDR3 protein: ASTPGGTGEPQH

V gene: TRBV29-1
J gene: TRBJ2-7
CDR3 protein: SAWTGGLYEQY

V gene: TRBV7-2
J gene: TRBJ2-5
CDR3 protein: ASSVRRGAGETQY

V gene: TRBV2
J gene: TRBJ1-2
CDR3 protein: ASRGGTTNYGYT

V gene: TRBV7-8
J gene: TRBJ2-7
CDR3 protein: ASSLARDSSYEQY

V gene: TRBV7-9
J gene: TRBJ1-1
CDR3 protein: ASSLALGGSEAF

V gene: TRBV6-5
J gene: TRBJ2-7
CDR3 protein: ASSSGTGPHEQY

V gene: TRBV9
J gene: TRBJ2-3
CDR3 protein: ASSARDTQY

V gene: TRBV4-1
J gene: TRBJ2-2
CDR3 protein: ASSQVRGGELF

V gene: TRBV9
J gene: TRBJ2-6
CDR3 protein: ASSVGEGGQLSSGANVLT

V gene: TRBV5-4
J gene: TRBJ2-1
CDR3 protein: ASSSLADRYNEQF

V gene: TRBV2
J gene: TRBJ2-1
CDR3 protein: ASSGRHGGNEQF

V gene: TRBV28
J gene: TRBJ2-2
CDR3 protein: ASSLPHRTNTGELF

V gene: TRBV25-1
J gene: TRBJ2-1
CDR3 protein: ASSDLFSGLDNEQF

V gene: TRBV27
J gene: TRBJ2-7
CDR3 protein: ASSLWRNKPTYEQY

V gene: TRBV27
J gene: TRBJ2-1
CDR3 protein: ASSLSTDNEQF

V gene: TRBV2
J gene: TRBJ2-1
CDR3 protein: ASSRDPPEQF

V gene: TRBV11-2
J gene: TRBJ1-2
CDR3 protein: ASSDGTGDWRGYT

V gene: TRBV7-8
J gene: TRBJ2-7
CDR3 protein: ASSLDGTSGRAREQY

V gene: TRBV7-2
J gene: TRBJ1-1
CDR3 protein: ASSSHRTGAYTEAF

V gene: TRBV5-5
J gene: TRBJ1-2
CDR3 protein: ASSLAEAGGYGYT

V gene: TRBV4-1
J gene: TRBJ2-2
CDR3 protein: ASSQRQGGPGELF

V gene: TRBV6-9
J gene: TRBJ1-5
CDR3 protein: ASSYSGGENQPQH

V gene: TRBV2
J gene: TRBJ2-5
CDR3 protein: ASRGTSGGQETQY

V gene: TRBV19
J gene: TRBJ1-6
CDR3 protein: ASSPLREQGTPLH

V gene: TRBV27
J gene: TRBJ2-6
CDR3 protein: ASSPDRSGANVLT

V gene: TRBV4-1
J gene: TRBJ2-1
CDR3 protein: ASSQRAGGPYNEQF

V gene: TRBV5-6
J gene: TRBJ2-7
CDR3 protein: ASSWLRAGVYEQY

V gene: TRBV7-9
J gene: TRBJ2-7
CDR3 protein: ASSGGLAGLRNEQY

V gene: TRBV7-9
J gene: TRBJ2-7
CDR3 protein: ASEDRVSYEQY

V gene: TRBV28
J gene: TRBJ2-3
CDR3 protein: ASSYPGQDTDTQY

V gene: TRBV6-1
J gene: TRBJ2-7
CDR3 protein: ASRNYGGRAHEQY

V gene: TRBV6-6
J gene: TRBJ2-3
CDR3 protein: ASSYGHTDTQY

V gene: TRBV5-1
J gene: -
CDR3 protein: ASRGPENSYEQY

V gene: TRBV6-5
J gene: TRBJ2-7
CDR3 protein: ASRQQAVQY

V gene: TRBV11-3
J gene: TRBJ1-5
CDR3 protein: ASSFGAGVGNQPQH

V gene: TRBV27
J gene: TRBJ2-7
CDR3 protein: ASSLGTGYEQY